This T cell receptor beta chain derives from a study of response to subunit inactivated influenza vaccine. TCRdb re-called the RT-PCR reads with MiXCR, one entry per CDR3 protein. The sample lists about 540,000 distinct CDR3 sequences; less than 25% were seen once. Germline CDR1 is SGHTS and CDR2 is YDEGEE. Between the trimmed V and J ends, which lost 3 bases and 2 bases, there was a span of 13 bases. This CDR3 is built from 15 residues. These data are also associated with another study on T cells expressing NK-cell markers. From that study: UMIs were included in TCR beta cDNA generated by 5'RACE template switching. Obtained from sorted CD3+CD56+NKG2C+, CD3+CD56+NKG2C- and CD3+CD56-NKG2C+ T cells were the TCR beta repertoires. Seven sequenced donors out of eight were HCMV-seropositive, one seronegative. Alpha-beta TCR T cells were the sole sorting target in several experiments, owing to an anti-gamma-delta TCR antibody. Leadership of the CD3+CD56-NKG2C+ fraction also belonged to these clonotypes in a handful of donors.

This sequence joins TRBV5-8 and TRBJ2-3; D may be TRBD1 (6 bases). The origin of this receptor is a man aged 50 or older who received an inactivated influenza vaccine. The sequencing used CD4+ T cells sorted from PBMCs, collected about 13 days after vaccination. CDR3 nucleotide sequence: TGTGCCAGCAGCTCACAGGGACGAGCCACAGATACGCAGTATTTT. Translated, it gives CASSSQGRATDTQYF.